This T cell receptor (beta chain) appears in the sequencing data of a study of memory CD8 T cells in hepatitis C reinfection. Study in general: Between 3 and 8 weeks after reinfection detection, peak samples were drawn.

Time point denoted: peak reinfection, 3 to 8 weeks after reinfection detection. The sorted cells went straight to TCR sequencing with no prior in vitro expansion. Donors came from people who inject drugs enrolled in HEPCO, Canada. Data came from immunoSEQ multiplex PCR; TCRdb stores just in-frame clones and leaves some out. This table holds roughly 43,000 clones, approximately 87% found once. Trimming shortened V by 7 bases and J by 3 bases, and 14 bases separated the two germline ends. The CDR3 length is 13 residues. CDR1 SQVTM and CDR2 ANQGSEA come from the germline V gene. The sequencing sample was made of naive CD8+ T cells sorted from blood. The V gene is TRBV29-1, the J gene TRBJ2-3, with a weak D call TRBD1 (6 bases). This TCR was sampled from a man younger than 30 with hepatitis C virus infection. The CDR3, as DNA: TGCAGCGCTGTGACAGGATTGACAGATACGCAGTATTTT. This sequence encodes CSAVTGLTDTQYF.